This T cell receptor (beta chain) is from a study of breast tumors, draining lymph nodes, adjacent tissues. Axillary draining lymph nodes of breast cancer patients supplied the node samples. Overall study findings and caveats: Most tumor T cells seemingly derive from lymph node, then expand in tumor. Compared with lymph nodes, tumors were less diverse; compared with nontumor tissue, more. Tumor T cell lymph node origin was a supported hypothesis, not proven. Tumor and nontumor repertoires were significantly more similar in luminal-like than in basal-like breast cancer.

In regard to this clonotype: Antigen: not known.

TCRdb called the multiplex PCR reads again in MiXCR, with one record for every CDR3 protein. There are about 200,000 distinct CDR3 sequences in the sample; 30% to 35% occur only once, and approximately 3.5% lies in the top ten. Sequencing input: axillary lymph node tissue. This sequence was found in a female donor with breast cancer. Some clones in this sample may be carry-over from other donors' samples.

CDR3 sequence: CASRPTSGRFTETQYF. The CDR3 region has the DNA TGTGCCAGCAGACCGACTAGCGGGAGGTTCACGGAGACCCAGTACTTC. The chain is built from TRBV2 and TRBJ2-5; 13 bases are a match to TRBD2. After removal of 6 bases from V and 5 bases from J, the junction contained 9 bases not matched to a gene. The CDR3 length is 16 residues. Germline V gives CDR1 SNHLY, CDR2 FYNNEI.